This T cell receptor (beta chain) was obtained from a study of cytomegalovirus exposure and HLA in healthy donors. This clone was observed once. Germline loops: CDR1 SGHTA, CDR2 FQGNSA. V lost 1 base, J lost 7 bases, and 7 bases lay in between. CDR3 length: 12 residues. With 60 Vbeta and 13 Jbeta primers, the PCR was carried out. Sequencing used immunoSEQ multiplex PCR; TCRdb keeps in-frame clones, though not all of them. The sample contains approximately 140,000 clones, roughly two thirds of which appear only once. The sample consisted of PBMCs. The clonotype was recovered from a middle-aged woman in good health and CMV-seronegative. This chain links TRBV7-2 with TRBJ1-2; no reliable D call. The CDR3 DNA reads TGTGCCAGCAGCTTAGATTACGGTGGCTACACCTTC. This sequence encodes CASSLDYGGYTF.